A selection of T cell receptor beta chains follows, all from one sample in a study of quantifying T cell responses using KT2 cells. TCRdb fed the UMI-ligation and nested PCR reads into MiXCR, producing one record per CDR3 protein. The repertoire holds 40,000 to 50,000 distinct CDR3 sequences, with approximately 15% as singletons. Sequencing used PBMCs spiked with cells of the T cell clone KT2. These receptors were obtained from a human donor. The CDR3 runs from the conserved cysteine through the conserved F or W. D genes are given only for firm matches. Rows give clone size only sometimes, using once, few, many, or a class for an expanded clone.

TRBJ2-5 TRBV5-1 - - TGCGCCAGCAGCTCGGGGGATCAACAAGAGACCCAGTACTTC CASSSGDQQETQYF
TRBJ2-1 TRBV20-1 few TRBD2 TGCAGTGCTAGCCCCGGACTAGCGCCTAACAATGAGCAGTTCTTC CSASPGLAPNNEQFF
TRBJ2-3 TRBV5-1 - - TGCGCCAGCAGCTTGGTAGGAGACGGGGATACGCAGTATTTT CASSLVGDGDTQYF
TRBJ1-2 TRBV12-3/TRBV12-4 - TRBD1 TGTGCCAGCAGTTTTTGGACAGGGAGCGGCTACACCTTC CASSFWTGSGYTF
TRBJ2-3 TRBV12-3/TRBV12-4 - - TGTGCCAGCAGTTTCGGCACAGATACGCAGTATTTT CASSFGTDTQYF
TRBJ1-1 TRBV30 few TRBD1 TGTGCCTGGAGTCTCAGGGGGGGGACTGAAGCTTTCTTT CAWSLRGGTEAFF
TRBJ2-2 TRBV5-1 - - TGCGCCAGCAGCTTGGAACTGAACACCGGGGAGCTGTTTTTT CASSLELNTGELFF
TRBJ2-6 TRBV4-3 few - TGCGCCAGCAGCCAAGGAGCAGCCTCTGGGGCCAACGTCCTGACTTTC CASSQGAASGANVLTF
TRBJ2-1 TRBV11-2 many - TGTGCCAGCAGCTTAAGGTCGAGGGGGAGCCACAATGAGCAGTTCTTC CASSLRSRGSHNEQFF
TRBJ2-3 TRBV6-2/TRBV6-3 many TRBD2 TGTGCCAGCAGTTTCAATCCCCAGCGGGAGAGGGGAACAGATACGCAGTATTTT CASSFNPQRERGTDTQYF
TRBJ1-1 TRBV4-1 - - TGCGCCAGCAGGCTCGGCAGGGATGTTACTGAAGCTTTCTTT CASRLGRDVTEAFF
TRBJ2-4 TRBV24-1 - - TGTGCCACCAGTGACGGACCAGGGCTTACCCTTCTAGCCAAAAACATTCAGTACTTC CATSDGPGLTLLAKNIQYF
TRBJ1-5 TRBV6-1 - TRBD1 TGTGCCAGCAGTCGGGGACAGGTCAATCAGCCCCAGCATTTT CASSRGQVNQPQHF
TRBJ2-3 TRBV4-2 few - TGTGCCAGCAGCCAAGATAGGAGCACAGATACGCAGTATTTT CASSQDRSTDTQYF
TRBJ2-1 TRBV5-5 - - TGTGCCAGCAGCTTGGGTAGGAGCTCCTACAATGAGCAGTTCTTC CASSLGRSSYNEQFF
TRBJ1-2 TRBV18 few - TGTGCCAGCTCACCACAATCGCCGCATGGCTACACCTTC CASSPQSPHGYTF
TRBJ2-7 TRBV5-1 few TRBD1 TGCGCCAGCAGCTGGGGGACAGGGGGCGACGAGCAGTACTTC CASSWGTGGDEQYF
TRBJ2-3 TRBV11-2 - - TGTGCCAGCAGCTTAATGGATACGCAGTATTTT CASSLMDTQYF
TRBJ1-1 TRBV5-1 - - TGCGCCAGCAGCTATGGGGGTGGGCACACTGAAGCTTTCTTT CASSYGGGHTEAFF
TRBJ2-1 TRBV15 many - TGTGCCACCAGCAGAGAAAGAGGATCCTACAATGAGCAGTTCTTC CATSRERGSYNEQFF
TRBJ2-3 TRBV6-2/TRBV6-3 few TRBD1 TGTGCCAGCAGCCAGACAGGGGCCTCAGATACGCAGTATTTT CASSQTGASDTQYF
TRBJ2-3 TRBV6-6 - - TGTGCCAGCAGTTCTCCCAGTAGTAAGAGCACAGATACGCAGTATTTT CASSSPSSKSTDTQYF
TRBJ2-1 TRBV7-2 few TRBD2 TGTGCCAGCAGCCCCGGGACTAGCGGGGGTGAGCAGTTCTTC CASSPGTSGGEQFF
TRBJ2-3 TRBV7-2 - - TGTGCCAGCAGCCAAACTATTAGCGGTAACACAGATACGCAGTATTTT CASSQTISGNTDTQYF
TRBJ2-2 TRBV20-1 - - TGCAGTGCTAGAGATTCAGGGAAGGCCGGGGAGCTGTTTTTT CSARDSGKAGELFF
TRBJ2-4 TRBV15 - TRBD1 TGTGCCACCAGCAGAGAAGGCGGGACAGGCGGGGTCATTCAGTACTTC CATSREGGTGGVIQYF
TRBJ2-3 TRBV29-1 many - TGCAGCGTTGAAGGGTCGGGAGATACGCAGTATTTT CSVEGSGDTQYF
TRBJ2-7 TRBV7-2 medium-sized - TGTGCCAGCAGCTTTGATACAGGGCCCTTAGGAGAGCAGTACTTC CASSFDTGPLGEQYF
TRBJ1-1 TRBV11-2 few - TGTGCCAGCAGCTTAGAATTTGGCCAGAGAACCACTGAAGCTTTCTTT CASSLEFGQRTTEAFF
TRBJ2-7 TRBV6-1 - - TGTGCCAGCAGTGAAGAGGACGGGAGCTCCTACGAGCAGTACTTC CASSEEDGSSYEQYF
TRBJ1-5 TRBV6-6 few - TGTGCCAGCAGTGGAACAGGTTTTCACAATCAGCCCCAGCATTTT CASSGTGFHNQPQHF
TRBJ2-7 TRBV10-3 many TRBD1 TGTGCCATCAGCGAGGGGGCTAACTACGAGCAGTACTTC CAISEGANYEQYF
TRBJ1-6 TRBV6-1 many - TGTGCCACCATCTTCGACAGTATCAATTCACCCCTCCACTTT CATIFDSINSPLHF
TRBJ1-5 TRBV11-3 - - TGTGCCAGCAGCCAATGGACAAGTGGCCAAGCAAATAGCAATCAGCCCCAGCATTTT CASSQWTSGQANSNQPQHF
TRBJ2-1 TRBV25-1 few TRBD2 TGTGCCAGCAGTGTAGATTTATGGGGACTAGCTACGAGTGAGCAGTTCTTC CASSVDLWGLATSEQFF
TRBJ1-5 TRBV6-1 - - TGTGCCAGCAGTGATAGTCAGGGCAATCAGCCCCAGCATTTT CASSDSQGNQPQHF
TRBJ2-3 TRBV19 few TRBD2 TGTGCCAGTAGTAATAGCGTCCGGACTAGCGGGAGGGCATTGAATACGCAGTATTTT CASSNSVRTSGRALNTQYF
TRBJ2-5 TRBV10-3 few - TGTGCCATCAGTGATCGGGAGACCCAGTACTTC CAISDRETQYF
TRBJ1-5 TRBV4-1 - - TGCGCCAGCAGCCCCCGAGGGCCCCACCCCCAGCATTTT CASSPRGPHPQHF
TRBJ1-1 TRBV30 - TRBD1 TGTGCCTGGAGTAGGACAGGGATTGAAGCTTTCTTT CAWSRTGIEAFF